These 21 T cell receptor beta chains originate from one sample sequenced in a study of CD8 T cells in ankylosing spondylitis (dated by TCRdb to about 2017). The library was generated by 5' RACE. Sequencer: Illumina HiSeq 2500. TCRdb trimmed public reads at Q25 via fastp, called clones via MiXCR and kept in-frame beta chains. For every CDR3 protein sequence, its rows merge into one entry that carries the most common genes and DNA. The sample data list 150,000 or so distinct CDR3 sequences, and roughly 10% of these were observed just once. The top ten constitute roughly 15% of the sample. The sequencing input was blood, either unsorted or a sorted T cell fraction (not recorded which). Every receptor here comes from a female donor with ankylosing spondylitis or in good health (not recorded which).

There are a few counts of this clonotype. V usage is TRBV5-1 and J usage is TRBJ2-7; D ambiguous. Germline V lookup: CDR1 SGHRS, CDR2 YFSETQ. The length of the CDR3 is 14 residues. V was trimmed by 0 bases and J by 2 bases, leaving 9 bases between them. CDR3 DNA: TGCGCCAGCAGCTTGGTTGGGCAAGCCTACGAGCAGTACTTC. It codes for CASSLVGQAYEQYF. Together with reference TRBV5-1 and TRBJ2-7, the CDR3 gives the full variable domain: KAGVTQTPRYLIKTRGQQVTLSCSPISGHRSVSWYQQTPGQGLQFLFEYFSETQRNKGNFPGRFSGRQFSNSRSEMNVSTLELGDSALYLCASSLVGQAYEQYFGPGTRLTVT.

This clonotype was detected ten times or more. The chain couples TRBV6-2 or TRBV6-3 to TRBJ2-7; D possibly corresponds to TRBD1 (6 bases). Germline V gene lookup returns CDR1 MNHEY and CDR2 SVGEGT. V was clipped by 7 bases and J by 3 bases, with 16 bases between them. This CDR3 contains 14 residues. The CDR3 bases are TGTGCCAGCACCGACCTGGGCAGGGGCTACGAGCAGTACTTC. It codes for CASTDLGRGYEQYF.

Ten or more counts support this clonotype. The genes are TRBV27 and TRBJ2-7; TRBD1 aligns across 10 bases. The CDR3 has 15 amino acids. Germline V lookup: CDR1 MNHEY, CDR2 SMNVEV (reference sequence). With V trimmed by 5 bases and J by 7 bases, 11 bases remained unmatched. This CDR3 is CASSLNSDRGREQYF. CDR3 sequence (DNA): TGTGCCAGCAGTCTAAACTCAGACAGGGGGCGGGAGCAGTACTTC.

This clonotype was detected only a few times. This chain links TRBV11-2 with TRBJ2-7; weak D call: TRBD1 (6 bases). Germline assignment: CDR1 SGHAT and CDR2 FQNNGV. Trimming took 3 bases from V and 4 from J, leaving 10 bases between them. This CDR3 has 13 residues. The CDR3 sequence is CASSLGARYEQYF. As DNA, the CDR3 is TGTGCCAGCAGCTTGGGGGCGCGTTACGAGCAGTACTTC. Looking up the rest from reference TRBV11-2 and TRBJ2-7 gives the full variable domain: EAGVAQSPRYKIIEKRQSVAFWCNPISGHATLYWYQQILGQGPKLLIQFQNNGVVDDSQLPKDRFSAERLKGVDSTLKIQPAKLEDSAVYLCASSLGARYEQYFGPGTRLTVT.

This clonotype was detected many times. This chain joins TRBV29-1 and TRBJ2-7; D gene uncertain. Germline V gene data show CDR1 as SQVTM and CDR2 as ANQGSEA. Trimming left V 4 bases short and J 2 bases short, with 9 bases between. CDR3 length: 12 residues. CDR3 bases: TGCAGCGTTGTAGTTTCCCCCTACGAGCAGTACTTC. This gives the protein CSVVVSPYEQYF.

The rearrangement uses TRBV12-3 or TRBV12-4 and TRBJ2-6; TRBD1 is a possible D gene (6 bases). Deletions cut 2 bases from V and 12 bases from J, with 11 bases between. This CDR3 spans 13 amino acids. For the CDR3, the DNA is TGTGCCAGCAGTTTATCAGGGGTGTTCGTCCTGACTTTC. It specifies CASSLSGVFVLTF.

Ten or more counts support this clonotype. The CDR3 spells CASSLISVGYEQYF. Here the CDR3 DNA reads TGCGCCAGCAGCTTGATATCAGTTGGATACGAGCAGTACTTC. This chain uses TRBV5-1 with TRBJ2-7; D gene unclear. V lost 1 base, J lost 4 bases, and 12 bases lay in between. The CDR3 has 14 amino acids. Looked up from germline, CDR1 is SGHRS and CDR2 is YFSETQ. Filled out from reference TRBV5-1 and TRBJ2-7, the complete variable domain reads KAGVTQTPRYLIKTRGQQVTLSCSPISGHRSVSWYQQTPGQGLQFLFEYFSETQRNKGNFPGRFSGRQFSNSRSEMNVSTLELGDSALYLCASSLISVGYEQYFGPGTRLTVT.

The chain has TRBV11-3 and TRBJ2-2; D unclear. V gave up 1 base and J gave up 6 bases, with 9 bases separating them. Germline values: CDR1 SGHNT, CDR2 YENEEA. The CDR3 consists of 14 residues. Here the CDR3 reads CASSLATGPGELFF. The DNA for the CDR3 is TGTGCCAGCAGCTTAGCCACCGGGCCCGGGGAGCTGTTTTTT. Variable domain in full (rest from reference TRBV11-3 and TRBJ2-2): EAGVVQSPRYKIIEKKQPVAFWCNPISGHNTLYWYLQNLGQGPELLIRYENEEAVDDSQLPKDRFSAERLKGVDSTLKIQPAELGDSAVYLCASSLATGPGELFFGEGSRLTVL.

At least ten counts were recorded for this clonotype. The chain recombines TRBV10-3 with TRBJ2-2, with 7 bases that match TRBD2. Trimming took 8 bases from V and 7 from J; bases not matched to a gene: 4. The CDR3 sequence is 12 residues long. CDR1 and CDR2 from the germline V gene are ENHRY and SYGVKD. CDR3 in amino acids: CAIGGDDGELFF. DNA for the CDR3: TGTGCCATCGGGGGGGATGACGGGGAGCTGTTTTTT.

The CDR3 DNA reads as TGTGCCAGCATTAGGGGTGGGGATGAGCAGTTCTTC. Translated, it gives CASIRGGDEQFF. The V and J genes are TRBV2 and TRBJ2-1; maybe TRBD1 (5 bases). This CDR3 comprises 12 residues. V shed 7 bases and J shed 8 bases, with 12 bases lying between them. The V gene's germline CDR1 is SNHLY and CDR2 FYNNEI.

The chain uses TRBV11-2 and TRBJ2-1; D possibly corresponds to TRBD2 (7 bases). There are 15 residues in the CDR3. V gave up 5 bases and J gave up 8 bases, with 19 bases separating them. Germline-derived CDR1 and CDR2 are SGHAT and FQNNGV. The CDR3, as DNA: TGTGCCAGCAGCGGGGGGGGCCTCAGGTCGCATGAGCAGTTCTTC. Translated, it gives CASSGGGLRSHEQFF.

Only a few counts were recorded for this clonotype. CDR3 in DNA: TGTGCCAGCAGCCGGGAGCGGGAGCCCCCCTACGAGCAGTACTTC. Translated: CASSREREPPYEQYF. V usage is TRBV4-2 and J usage is TRBJ2-7, with TRBD2 matching over 8 bases. The V and J ends lost 4 bases and 2 bases, in that order; junction bases with no gene match: 7. CDR3 length: 15 amino acids. Germline CDR1 LGHNA, CDR2 YNFKEQ.

In its sample, this clonotype was seen many times. The V and J genes are TRBV13 and TRBJ1-2; 9 positions match TRBD1. Trimming took 3 bases from V and 4 from J; bases not matched to a gene: 9. Germline V lookup: CDR1 PRHDT, CDR2 FYEKMQ (reference sequence). The CDR3 has 16 amino acids. CDR3 protein: CASSFRTGESSYGYTF. The CDR3 nucleotides are TGTGCCAGCAGCTTCAGGACAGGGGAATCGAGCTATGGCTACACCTTC.

This clonotype has more than one count but fewer than ten. The chain links TRBV5-6 to TRBJ2-1; D is undetermined. Looked up from germline, CDR1 is SGHDT and CDR2 is YYEEEE. The V end was cut by 6 bases, the J end by 0 bases, with 7 bases between. The CDR3 contains 13 residues. CDR3 sequence reads: CASKLSSYNEQFF. CDR3 coding DNA: TGTGCCAGCAAACTTAGCTCCTACAATGAGCAGTTCTTC.

The sample holds a few counts of this clonotype. The chain has TRBV12-3 or TRBV12-4 and TRBJ1-2, with 8 bases lining up with TRBD1. Trimming cost V 7 bases and J 0 bases; bases outside gene matches: 4. CDR3 length equals 14 residues. The CDR3 protein is CASNQGASNYGYTF. In DNA, the CDR3 is TGTGCCAGCAACCAGGGGGCGTCTAACTATGGCTACACCTTC.

The V call is TRBV24-1, the J call TRBJ2-3; D may be TRBD2 (5 bases). Trimming left V 3 bases short and J 6 bases short, with 15 bases between. Germline loops: CDR1 KGHDR, CDR2 SFDVKD. The CDR3 has 15 amino acids. The CDR3 nucleotides are TGTGCCACCAGTGATCCGGACTCGGTTGGGGATACGCAGTATTTT. Protein: CATSDPDSVGDTQYF.

This clonotype has ten or more counts. DNA for the CDR3: TGCGCCAGCAGCTTGGAACCGGACAGCGGGAGGGTCCACGAGCAGTACTTC. It yields the protein CASSLEPDSGRVHEQYF. The chain has TRBV5-1 and TRBJ2-7; 10 bases are a match to TRBD2. From germline, CDR1 is SGHRS and CDR2 YFSETQ. V shed 0 bases and J 5 bases; nucleotides not matched to a gene: 11. This CDR3 comprises 17 residues.

This chain uses TRBV20-1 with TRBJ1-4, with D hard to call. Per the germline V gene, CDR1 is DFQATT and CDR2 is SNEGSKA (reference sequence). V shed 3 bases and J shed 7 bases, with 15 bases lying between them. The CDR3 has 14 residues. CDR3 nucleotide sequence: TGCAGTGCTAGTCACCCCTCCGGAAGTGAAAAACTGTTTTTT. As protein: CSASHPSGSEKLFF.

This clonotype was recorded at least ten times. J is TRBJ2-1 and V is TRBV7-9, with TRBD2 matching over 14 bases. Trimming removed 5 bases from V and 8 bases from J; junction bases left unmatched: 2. CDR1 and CDR2 from the germline V gene are SEHNR and FQNEAQ (reference sequence). This CDR3 contains 14 residues. CDR3 region: CASSLTSGRDEQFF. In nucleotides, the CDR3 is TGTGCCAGCAGCCTGACTAGCGGGAGGGATGAGCAGTTCTTC.

The chain links TRBV27 to TRBJ2-5; 10 nucleotides align to TRBD2. Germline CDR1 and CDR2: MNHEY and SMNVEV (reference sequence). The trim removed 8 bases at V and 3 bases at J, leaving 9 bases unmatched. The CDR3 has 15 amino acids. The CDR3 DNA reads TGTGCCAGCGGCATAAGGCTAGCGGGAGAAGAGACCCAGTACTTC. It specifies CASGIRLAGEETQYF.

This clonotype was seen more than once but under ten times. The CDR3 nucleotides read TGCGCCAGCAGCTTAGACGGATTGACTAGCGTTTTAAATGAGCAGTTCTTC. As protein: CASSLDGLTSVLNEQFF. The chain is built from TRBV5-1 and TRBJ2-1, with 8 nucleotides matching TRBD2. Looked up from germline, CDR1 is SGHRS and CDR2 is YFSETQ. V lost 2 bases, J lost 7 bases, and 14 bases stayed unmatched. The CDR3 is 17 residues long.